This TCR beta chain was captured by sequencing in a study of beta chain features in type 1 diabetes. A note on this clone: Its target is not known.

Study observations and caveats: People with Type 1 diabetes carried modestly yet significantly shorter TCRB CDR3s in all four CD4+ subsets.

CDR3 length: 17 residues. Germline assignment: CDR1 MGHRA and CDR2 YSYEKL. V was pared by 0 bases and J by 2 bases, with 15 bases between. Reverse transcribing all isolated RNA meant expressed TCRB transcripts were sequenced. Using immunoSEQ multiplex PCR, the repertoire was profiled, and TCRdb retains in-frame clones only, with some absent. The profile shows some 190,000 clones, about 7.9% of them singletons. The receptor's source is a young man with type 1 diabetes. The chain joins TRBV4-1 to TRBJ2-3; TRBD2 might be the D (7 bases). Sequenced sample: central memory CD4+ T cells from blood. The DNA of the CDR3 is TGCGCCAGCAGCCAAGATTTCCGGGGGGCCTTCACAGATACGCAGTATTTT. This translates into CASSQDFRGAFTDTQYF.